The rows below give T cell receptor beta chains drawn from one sample of a study of shared T cell receptors in the human thymus. The table came from immunoSEQ multiplex PCR; TCRdb's copy has only in-frame clones and leaves some out. The sample has 550,000 to 800,000 clones; 75% to 90% are singletons. These same records also appear under a second study, on human thymus T cells.

Specimen: thymocytes. The receptors derive from a girl under three years old with a congenital heart defect. Both conserved end residues are part of each CDR3. A D gene is named only where the DNA matches it firmly. Expanded clones are given a class, and other clones once, few, many or no size at all.

j_call d_call v_call clone_size cdr3_nt cdr3_aa
TRBJ1-5 - TRBV7-2 - TGTGCCAGCAGCCCCCCAACAGGGTTGAAGGATCAGCCCCAGCATTTT CASSPPTGLKDQPQHF
TRBJ1-3 - TRBV7-6 - TGTGCCAGCAGCTTTCCGGGACACGGAAACACCATATATTTT CASSFPGHGNTIYF
TRBJ1-2 TRBD1 TRBV28 - TGTGCCAGCAGCGGGGGACAGGGGGCTTTTAACTATGGCTACACCTTC CASSGGQGAFNYGYTF
TRBJ1-1 - TRBV6-1 - TGTGCCAGCAGCGGGCGGGTCCTCCTGGGATCTGAAGCTTTCTTT CASSGRVLLGSEAFF
TRBJ1-2 - TRBV6-4 - TGTGCCAGCAGTGACCCACCGGGACACCCCTATGGCTACACCTTC CASSDPPGHPYGYTF
TRBJ2-7 TRBD1 TRBV5-1 once TGCGCCAGCGCCTCGCGTCGACAGGGCTCCTACGAGCAGTACTTC CASASRRQGSYEQYF
TRBJ1-2 TRBD1 TRBV11-2 once TGTGCCAGCAGACCGAGGGGGCACTTGGGGAACCTCAACTATGGCTACACCTTC CASRPRGHLGNLNYGYTF
TRBJ1-3 - TRBV7-6 - TGTGCCAGCAGCTCCACAGGGTATGAGGGAAACACCATATATTTT CASSSTGYEGNTIYF
TRBJ1-2 TRBD1 TRBV27 - TGTGCCAGCAGGTACAGGGGAGAGGACTATGGCTACACCTTC CASRYRGEDYGYTF
TRBJ2-2 TRBD2 TRBV4-3 - TGCGCCAGCAGCCTACGCGGGACTAGCGGGGGGTTGTTCACGGCCGGGGAGCTGTTTTTT CASSLRGTSGGLFTAGELFF